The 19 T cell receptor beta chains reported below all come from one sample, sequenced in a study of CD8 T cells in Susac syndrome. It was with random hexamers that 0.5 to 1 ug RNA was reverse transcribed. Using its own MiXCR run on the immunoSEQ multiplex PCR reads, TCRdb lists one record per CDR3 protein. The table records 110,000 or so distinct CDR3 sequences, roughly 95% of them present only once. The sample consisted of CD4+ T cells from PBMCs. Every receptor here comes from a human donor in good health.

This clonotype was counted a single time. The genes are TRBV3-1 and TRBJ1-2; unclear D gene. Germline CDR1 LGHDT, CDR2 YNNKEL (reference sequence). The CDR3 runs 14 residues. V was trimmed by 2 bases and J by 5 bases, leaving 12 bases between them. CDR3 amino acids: CASSQFSGDYGYTF. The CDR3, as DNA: TGTGCCAGCAGCCAATTTTCGGGTGATTATGGCTACACCTTC.

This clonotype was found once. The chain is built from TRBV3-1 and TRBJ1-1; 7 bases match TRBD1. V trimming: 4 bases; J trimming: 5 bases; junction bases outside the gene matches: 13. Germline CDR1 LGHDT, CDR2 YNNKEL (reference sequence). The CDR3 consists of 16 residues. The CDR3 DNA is TGTGCCAGCAGCCGCAGAGAGGGGGCGCCTAAGACTGAAGCTTTCTTT. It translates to CASSRREGAPKTEAFF.

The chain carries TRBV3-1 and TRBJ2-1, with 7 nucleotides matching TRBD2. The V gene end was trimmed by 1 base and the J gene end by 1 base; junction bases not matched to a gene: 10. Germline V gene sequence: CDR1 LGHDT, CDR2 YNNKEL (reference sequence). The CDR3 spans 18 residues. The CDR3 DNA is TGTGCCAGCAGCCAAGCCAGCGGGATACCTTTATCCTACAATGAGCAGTTCTTC. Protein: CASSQASGIPLSYNEQFF.

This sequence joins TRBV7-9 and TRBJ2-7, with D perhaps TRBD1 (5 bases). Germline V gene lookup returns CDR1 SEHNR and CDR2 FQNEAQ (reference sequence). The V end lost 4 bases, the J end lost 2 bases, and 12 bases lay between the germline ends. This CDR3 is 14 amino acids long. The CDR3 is CASSYTGSTYEQYF. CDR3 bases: TGTGCCAGCAGCTACACAGGTTCCACCTACGAGCAGTACTTC.

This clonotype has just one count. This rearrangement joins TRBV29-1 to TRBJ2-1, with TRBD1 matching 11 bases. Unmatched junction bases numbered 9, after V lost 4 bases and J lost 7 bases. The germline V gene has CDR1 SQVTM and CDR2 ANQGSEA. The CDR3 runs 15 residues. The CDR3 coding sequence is TGCAGCGTTGGGGGCGGACAGGGGGCTATGAATGAGCAGTTCTTC. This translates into CSVGGGQGAMNEQFF.

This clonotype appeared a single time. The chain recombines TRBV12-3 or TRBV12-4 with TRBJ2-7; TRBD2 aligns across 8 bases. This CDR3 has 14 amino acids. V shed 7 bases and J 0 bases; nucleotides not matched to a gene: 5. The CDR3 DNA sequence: TGTGCCAGCACCGAGCGGGAGAACTCCTACGAGCAGTACTTC. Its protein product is CASTERENSYEQYF.

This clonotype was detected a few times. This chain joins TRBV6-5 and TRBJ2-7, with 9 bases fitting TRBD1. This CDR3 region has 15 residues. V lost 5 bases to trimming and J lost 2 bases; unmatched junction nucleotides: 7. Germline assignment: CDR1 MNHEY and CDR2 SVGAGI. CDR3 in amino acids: CASSLGQGIAYEQYF. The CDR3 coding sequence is TGTGCCAGCAGTCTGGGACAGGGTATTGCCTACGAGCAGTACTTC.

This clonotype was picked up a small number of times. CDR3 nucleotides: TGTGCCAGCAGTTCACCGGGACTAGGGACAGATACGCAGTATTTT. Its translation is CASSSPGLGTDTQYF. The V call is TRBV6-6, the J call TRBJ2-3; 8 nucleotides line up with TRBD2. Germline CDR1 is MNHNY and CDR2 is SVGAGI (reference sequence). This CDR3 is built from 15 residues. The V and J ends lost 4 bases and 3 bases, in that order; junction bases with no gene match: 6.

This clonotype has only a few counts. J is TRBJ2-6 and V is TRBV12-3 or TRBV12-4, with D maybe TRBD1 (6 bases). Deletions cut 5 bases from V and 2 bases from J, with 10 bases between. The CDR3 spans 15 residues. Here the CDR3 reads CASSLRGTGANVLTF. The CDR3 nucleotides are TGTGCCAGCAGTCTCAGGGGAACTGGGGCCAACGTCCTGACTTTC.

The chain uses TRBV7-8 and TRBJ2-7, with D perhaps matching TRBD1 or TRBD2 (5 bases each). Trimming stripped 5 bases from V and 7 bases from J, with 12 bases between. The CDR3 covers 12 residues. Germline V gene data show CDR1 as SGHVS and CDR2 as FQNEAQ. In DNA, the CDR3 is TGTGCCAGCAGCCATTCAGGGAGAGAGCAGTACTTC. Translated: CASSHSGREQYF.

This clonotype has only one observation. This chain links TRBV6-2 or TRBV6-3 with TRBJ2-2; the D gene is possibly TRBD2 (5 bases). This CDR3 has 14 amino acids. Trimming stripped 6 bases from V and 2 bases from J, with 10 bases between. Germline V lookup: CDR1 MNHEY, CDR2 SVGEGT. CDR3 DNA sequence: TGTGCCAGCAGACCTCGGACTAACACCGGGGAGCTGTTTTTT. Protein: CASRPRTNTGELFF.

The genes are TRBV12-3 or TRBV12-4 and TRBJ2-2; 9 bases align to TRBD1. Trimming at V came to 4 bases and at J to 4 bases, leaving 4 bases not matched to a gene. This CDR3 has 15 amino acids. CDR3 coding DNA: TGTGCCAGCAGTTCTAACAGGGGGCGCACCGGGGAGCTGTTTTTT. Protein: CASSSNRGRTGELFF.

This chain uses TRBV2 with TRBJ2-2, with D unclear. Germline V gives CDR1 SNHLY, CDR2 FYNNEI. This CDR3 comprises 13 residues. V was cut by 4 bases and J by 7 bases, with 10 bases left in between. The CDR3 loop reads CASSVWVDGELFF. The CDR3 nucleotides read TGTGCCAGCAGTGTGTGGGTGGACGGGGAGCTGTTTTTT.

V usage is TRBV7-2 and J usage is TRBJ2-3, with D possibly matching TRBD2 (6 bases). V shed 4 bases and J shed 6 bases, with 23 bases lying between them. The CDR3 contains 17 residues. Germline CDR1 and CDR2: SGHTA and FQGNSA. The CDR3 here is CASSSTRRASPRDTQYF. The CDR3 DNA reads TGTGCCAGCAGCTCTACCCGGAGGGCATCCCCTCGGGATACGCAGTATTTT.

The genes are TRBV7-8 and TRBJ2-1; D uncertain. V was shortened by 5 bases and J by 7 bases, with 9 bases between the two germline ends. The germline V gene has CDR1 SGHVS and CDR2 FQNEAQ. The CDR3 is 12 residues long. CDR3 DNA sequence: TGTGCCAGCAGCCAACGTCAGAATGAGCAGTTCTTC. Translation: CASSQRQNEQFF.

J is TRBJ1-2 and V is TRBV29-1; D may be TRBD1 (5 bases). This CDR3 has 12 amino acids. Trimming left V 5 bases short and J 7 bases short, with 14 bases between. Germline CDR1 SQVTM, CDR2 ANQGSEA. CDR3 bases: TGCAGCGTTCAGGGCTGGGCGGGTGGCTACACCTTC. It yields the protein CSVQGWAGGYTF.

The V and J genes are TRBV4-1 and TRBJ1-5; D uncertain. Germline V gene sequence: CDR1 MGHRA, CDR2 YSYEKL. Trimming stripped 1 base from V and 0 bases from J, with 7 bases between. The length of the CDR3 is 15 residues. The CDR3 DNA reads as TGCGCCAGCAGCCAAGTGTTCGTTAGCAATCAGCCCCAGCATTTT. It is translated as CASSQVFVSNQPQHF.

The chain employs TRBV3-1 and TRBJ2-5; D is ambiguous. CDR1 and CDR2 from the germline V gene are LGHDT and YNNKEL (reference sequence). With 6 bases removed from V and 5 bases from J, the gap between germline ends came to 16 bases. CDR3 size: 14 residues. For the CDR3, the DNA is TGTGCCAGCAGAACCTTCGGCGGAGCGGAGACCCAGTACTTC. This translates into CASRTFGGAETQYF.

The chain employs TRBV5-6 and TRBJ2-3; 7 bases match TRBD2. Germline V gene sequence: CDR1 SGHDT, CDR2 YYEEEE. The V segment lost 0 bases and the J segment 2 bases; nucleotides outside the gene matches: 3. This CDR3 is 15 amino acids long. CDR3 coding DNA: TGTGCCAGCAGCTTGGACGGGAGGAACACAGATACGCAGTATTTT. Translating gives CASSLDGRNTDTQYF.